This T cell receptor (beta chain) was recovered during a study of blood T cell repertoires in COVID-19. Study in general: Both acute and convalescent COVID-19 samples were obtained from the United States, Italy and Spain. Sample material is recorded as cDNA or gDNA derived from T cells, B-cell-depleted T cells, or PBMCs.

The CDR3 totals 15 residues. V trimming: 5 bases; J trimming: 3 bases; junction bases outside the gene matches: 10. Germline V gives CDR1 SGHAT, CDR2 FQNNGV. How the authors handled the data: Scientists estimated how many nucleated cells there were by amplifying reference gene primers. Repertoires were generated with immunoSEQ multiplex PCR, while TCRdb's copy carries only in-frame clones and drops some. V and J calls and clone size are as listed in that table; D and trimming were resolved from the DNA. The sample lists some 530,000 clones, approximately 85% seen once, with 3.2% in the top ten. Sequencing was done on a sample of peripheral blood. The chain is built from TRBV11-2 and TRBJ2-7; TRBD2 aligns across 7 bases. This receptor was taken from a human donor in a cohort sampled during active COVID-19. The CDR3 nucleotides read TGTGCCAGCAGCCGCCCCGGGGGACTAATCTACGAGCAGTACTTC. It yields the protein CASSRPGGLIYEQYF.